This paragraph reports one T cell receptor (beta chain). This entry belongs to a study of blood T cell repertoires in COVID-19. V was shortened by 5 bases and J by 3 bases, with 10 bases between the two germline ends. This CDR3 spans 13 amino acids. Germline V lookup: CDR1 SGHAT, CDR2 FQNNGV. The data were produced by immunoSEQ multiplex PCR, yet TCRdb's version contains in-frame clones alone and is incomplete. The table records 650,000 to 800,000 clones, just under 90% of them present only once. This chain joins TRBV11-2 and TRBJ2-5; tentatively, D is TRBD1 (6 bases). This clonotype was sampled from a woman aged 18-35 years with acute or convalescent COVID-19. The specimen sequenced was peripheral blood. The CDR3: CASSPPGEETQYF. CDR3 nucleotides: TGTGCCAGCAGCCCCCCAGGGGAAGAGACCCAGTACTTC. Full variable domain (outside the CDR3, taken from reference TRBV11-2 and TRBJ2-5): EAGVAQSPRYKIIEKRQSVAFWCNPISGHATLYWYQQILGQGPKLLIQFQNNGVVDDSQLPKDRFSAERLKGVDSTLKIQPAKLEDSAVYLCASSPPGEETQYFGPGTRLLVL.